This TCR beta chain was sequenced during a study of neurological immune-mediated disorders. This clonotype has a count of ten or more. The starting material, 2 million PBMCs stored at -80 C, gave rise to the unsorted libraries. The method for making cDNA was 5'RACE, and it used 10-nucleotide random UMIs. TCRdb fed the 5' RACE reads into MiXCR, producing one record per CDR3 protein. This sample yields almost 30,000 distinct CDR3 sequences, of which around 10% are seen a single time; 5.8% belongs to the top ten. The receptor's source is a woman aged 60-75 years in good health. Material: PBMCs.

This CDR3 is CASSSRVGETQYF. The CDR3, as DNA: TGTGCCAGCAGTTCCCGCGTGGGGGAGACCCAGTACTTC. V usage is TRBV27 and J usage is TRBJ2-5; unclear D gene. This CDR3 region has 13 residues. Trimming removed 4 bases from V and 5 bases from J, with 11 bases in between. The germline V gene encodes CDR1 MNHEY and CDR2 SMNVEV (reference sequence).